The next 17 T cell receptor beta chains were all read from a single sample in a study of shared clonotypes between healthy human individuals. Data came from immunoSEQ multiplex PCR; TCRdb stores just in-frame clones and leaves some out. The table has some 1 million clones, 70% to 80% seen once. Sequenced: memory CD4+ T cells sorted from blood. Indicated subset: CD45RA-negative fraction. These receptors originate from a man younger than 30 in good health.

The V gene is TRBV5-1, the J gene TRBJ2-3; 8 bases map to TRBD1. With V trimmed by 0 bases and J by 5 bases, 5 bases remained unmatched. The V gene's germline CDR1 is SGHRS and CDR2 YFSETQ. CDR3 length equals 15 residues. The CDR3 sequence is CASSLGRQGKDTQYF. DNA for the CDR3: TGCGCCAGCAGCTTGGGGCGACAGGGGAAAGATACGCAGTATTTT. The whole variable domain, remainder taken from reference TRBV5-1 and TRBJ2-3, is KAGVTQTPRYLIKTRGQQVTLSCSPISGHRSVSWYQQTPGQGLQFLFEYFSETQRNKGNFPGRFSGRQFSNSRSEMNVSTLELGDSALYLCASSLGRQGKDTQYFGPGTRLTVL.

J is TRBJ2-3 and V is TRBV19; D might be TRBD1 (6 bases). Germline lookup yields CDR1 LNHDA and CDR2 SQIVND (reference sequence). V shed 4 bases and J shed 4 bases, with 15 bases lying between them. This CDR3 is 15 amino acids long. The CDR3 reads CASSTGTIQPDTQYF. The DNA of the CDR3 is TGTGCCAGTAGTACGGGGACAATTCAACCAGATACGCAGTATTTT.

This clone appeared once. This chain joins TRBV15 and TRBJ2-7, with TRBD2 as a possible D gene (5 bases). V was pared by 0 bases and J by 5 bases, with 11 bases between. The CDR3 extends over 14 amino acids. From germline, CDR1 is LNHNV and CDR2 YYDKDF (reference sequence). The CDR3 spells CATSRDKTGDEQYF. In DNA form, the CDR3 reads TGTGCCACCAGCAGAGATAAGACCGGGGACGAGCAGTACTTC.

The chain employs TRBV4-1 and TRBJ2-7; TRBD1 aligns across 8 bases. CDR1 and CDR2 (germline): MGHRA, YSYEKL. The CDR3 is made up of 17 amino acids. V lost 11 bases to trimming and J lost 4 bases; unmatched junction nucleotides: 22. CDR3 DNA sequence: TGCGCCTGCCAGACAAAGGGTAACGAGGACAGGGCGTACGAGCAGTACTTC. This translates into CACQTKGNEDRAYEQYF.

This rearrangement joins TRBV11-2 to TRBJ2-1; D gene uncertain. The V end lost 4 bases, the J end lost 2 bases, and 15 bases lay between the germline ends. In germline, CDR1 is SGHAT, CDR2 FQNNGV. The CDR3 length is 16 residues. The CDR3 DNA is TGTGCCAGCAGCTCGGGTCCGGCTTTAGCCTACAATGAGCAGTTCTTC. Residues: CASSSGPALAYNEQFF.

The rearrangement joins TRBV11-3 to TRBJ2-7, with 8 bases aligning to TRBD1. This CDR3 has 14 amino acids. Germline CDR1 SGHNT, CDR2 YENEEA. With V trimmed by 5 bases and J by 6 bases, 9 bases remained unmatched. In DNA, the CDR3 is TGTGCCAGCAGCAAGAGGACAGGGAACGGCGAGCAGTACTTC. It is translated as CASSKRTGNGEQYF.

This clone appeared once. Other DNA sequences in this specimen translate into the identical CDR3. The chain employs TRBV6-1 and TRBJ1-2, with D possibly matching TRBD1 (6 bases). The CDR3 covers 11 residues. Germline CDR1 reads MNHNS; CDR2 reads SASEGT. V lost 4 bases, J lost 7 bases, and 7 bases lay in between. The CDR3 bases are TGTGCCAGCAGTGTACAGGGTGGCTACACCTTC. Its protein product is CASSVQGGYTF.

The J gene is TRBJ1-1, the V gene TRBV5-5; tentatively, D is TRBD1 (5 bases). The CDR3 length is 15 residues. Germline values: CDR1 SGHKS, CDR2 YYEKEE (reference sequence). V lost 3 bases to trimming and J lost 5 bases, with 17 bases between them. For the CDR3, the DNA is TGTGCCAGCAGCTCGCGGGACCCCCGGGGGACTGAAGCTTTCTTT. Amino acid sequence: CASSSRDPRGTEAFF.

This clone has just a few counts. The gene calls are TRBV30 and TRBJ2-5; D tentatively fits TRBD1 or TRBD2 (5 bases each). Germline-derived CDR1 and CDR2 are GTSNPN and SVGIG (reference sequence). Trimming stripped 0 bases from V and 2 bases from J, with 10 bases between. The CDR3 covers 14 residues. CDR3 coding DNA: TGTGCCTGGAGTGTCTTCTGGGGGCAAGAGACCCAGTACTTC. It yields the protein CAWSVFWGQETQYF.

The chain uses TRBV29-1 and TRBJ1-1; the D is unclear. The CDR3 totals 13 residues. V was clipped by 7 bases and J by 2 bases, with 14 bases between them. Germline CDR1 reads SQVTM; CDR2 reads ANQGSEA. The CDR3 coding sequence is TGCAGCGCCTCGGACGGTTTCAACACTGAAGCTTTCTTT. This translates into CSASDGFNTEAFF. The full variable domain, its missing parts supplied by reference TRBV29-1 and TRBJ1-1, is SAVISQKPSRDICQRGTSLTIQCQVDSQVTMMFWYRQQPGQSLTLIATANQGSEATYESGFVIDKFPISRPNLTFSTLTVSNMSPEDSSIYLCSASDGFNTEAFFGQGTRLTVV.

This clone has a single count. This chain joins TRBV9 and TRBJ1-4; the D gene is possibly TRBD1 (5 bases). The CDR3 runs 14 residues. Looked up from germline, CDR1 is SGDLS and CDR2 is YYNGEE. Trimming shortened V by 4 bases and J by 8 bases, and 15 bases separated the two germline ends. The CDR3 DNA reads TGTGCCAGCAGCCCTTCGGGGGTTGGCGAAAAACTGTTTTTT. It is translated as CASSPSGVGEKLFF. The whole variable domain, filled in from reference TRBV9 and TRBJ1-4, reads DSGVTQTPKHLITATGQRVTLRCSPRSGDLSVYWYQQSLDQGLQFLIQYYNGEERAKGNILERFSAQQFPDLHSELNLSSLELGDSALYFCASSPSGVGEKLFFGSGTQLSVL.

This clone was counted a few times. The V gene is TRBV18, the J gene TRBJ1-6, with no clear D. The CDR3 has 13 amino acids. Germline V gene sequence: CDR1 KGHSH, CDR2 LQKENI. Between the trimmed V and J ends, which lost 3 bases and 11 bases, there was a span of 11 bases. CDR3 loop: CASSPGLDPPLHF. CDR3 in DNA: TGTGCCAGCTCACCTGGCTTAGATCCACCCCTCCACTTT.

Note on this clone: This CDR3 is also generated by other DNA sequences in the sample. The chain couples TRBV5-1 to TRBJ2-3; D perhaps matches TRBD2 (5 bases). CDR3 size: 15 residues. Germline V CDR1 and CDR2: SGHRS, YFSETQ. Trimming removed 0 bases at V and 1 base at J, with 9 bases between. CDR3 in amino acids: CASSLEGVGTDTQYF. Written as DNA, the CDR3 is TGCGCCAGCAGCTTGGAGGGAGTTGGCACAGATACGCAGTATTTT.

The CDR3, as DNA: TGTGCCATCAGTGACAAAACTGGGGCCAACGTCCTGACTTTC. Protein: CAISDKTGANVLTF. The chain employs TRBV10-3 and TRBJ2-6; D uncertain. The CDR3 is 14 residues long. Trimming removed 3 bases from V and 2 bases from J, with 5 bases in between. In germline, CDR1 is ENHRY, CDR2 SYGVKD.

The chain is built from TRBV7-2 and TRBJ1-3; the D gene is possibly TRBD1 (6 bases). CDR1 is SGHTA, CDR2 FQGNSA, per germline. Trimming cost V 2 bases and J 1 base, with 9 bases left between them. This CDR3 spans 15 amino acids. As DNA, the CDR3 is TGTGCCAGCAGCTTAATAGGGGGGTCTGGAAACACCATATATTTT. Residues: CASSLIGGSGNTIYF.

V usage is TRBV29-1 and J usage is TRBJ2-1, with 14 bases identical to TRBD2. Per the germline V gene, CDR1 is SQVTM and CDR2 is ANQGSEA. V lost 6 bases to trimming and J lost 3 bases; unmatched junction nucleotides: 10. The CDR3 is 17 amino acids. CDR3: CSVALGTSGGHYNEQFF. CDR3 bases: TGCAGCGTCGCCCTCGGGACTAGCGGGGGCCACTACAATGAGCAGTTCTTC.

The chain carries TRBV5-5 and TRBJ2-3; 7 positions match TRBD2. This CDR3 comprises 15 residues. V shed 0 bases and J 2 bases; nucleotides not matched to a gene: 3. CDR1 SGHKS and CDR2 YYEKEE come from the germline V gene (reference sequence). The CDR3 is CASSLAGDYTDTQYF. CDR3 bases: TGTGCCAGCAGCTTGGCCGGGGACTACACAGATACGCAGTATTTT.